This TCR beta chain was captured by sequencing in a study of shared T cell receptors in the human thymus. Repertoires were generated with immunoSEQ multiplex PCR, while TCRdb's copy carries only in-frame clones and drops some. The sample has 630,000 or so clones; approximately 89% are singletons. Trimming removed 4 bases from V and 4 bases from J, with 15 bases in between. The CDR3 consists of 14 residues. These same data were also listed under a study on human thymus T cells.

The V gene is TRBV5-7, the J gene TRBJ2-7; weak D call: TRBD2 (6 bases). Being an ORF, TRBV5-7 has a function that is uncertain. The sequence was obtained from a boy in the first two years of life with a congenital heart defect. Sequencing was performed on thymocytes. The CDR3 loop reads CASSQTSALYEQYF. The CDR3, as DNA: TGTGCCAGCAGCCAGACTAGTGCCCTATACGAGCAGTACTTC.